The source of this TCR beta chain is a study of OX40 agonist ivuxolimab in advanced cancers. Study as a whole: In this trial design, patients received ivuxolimab intravenously at 0.01 to 10 mg/kg every 2 weeks. Three patients responded partially, comprising one with hepatocellular carcinoma and two with cutaneous melanoma.

Study-wide findings and caveats: Expanded peripheral T cells had an undetermined antigen specificity. Normalized expansion of T-cell clones was also low for some nonresponders.

Data came from immunoSEQ multiplex PCR; TCRdb stores just in-frame clones and leaves some out. The sample carries some 83,000 clones, over 90% recorded once. The junction had 7 bases not matched to a gene; V was cut back by 4 bases and J by 4 bases. The germline gives CDR1 SNHLY, CDR2 FYNNEI. This CDR3 is 14 amino acids long. About this clone itself: As yet, its antigen is unknown.

V is TRBV2 and J is TRBJ2-7, with 7 bases that match TRBD1. The sequencing here drew on CD4+ or CD8+ T cells sorted from blood, taken in a trial of the OX40 agonist ivuxolimab. This TCR was sampled from an adult with an advanced solid tumor such as melanoma, head and neck, liver or kidney cancer. The CDR3 nucleotides are TGTGCCAGCAGTGCCCCAGACAGGGAGTACGAGCAGTACTTC. Protein sequence: CASSAPDREYEQYF.